This TCR beta chain was captured in a study of shared clonotypes between healthy human individuals. This clone was observed a handful of times. Clones were sequenced by immunoSEQ multiplex PCR, and TCRdb holds only the in-frame ones, with some missing. Counted here are hundreds of thousands of clones, 60% to 75% occurring once; the ten biggest clones make up more than 1.5%. CDR3 length equals 17 residues. Per the germline V gene, CDR1 is MDHEN and CDR2 is SYDVKM. V was shortened by 5 bases and J by 2 bases, with 22 bases between the two germline ends. The source material was memory CD4+ T cells sorted from blood. Subset described: CD45RA-negative fraction. The V gene is TRBV28, the J gene TRBJ2-7; D gene ambiguous. This clonotype originated in a woman younger than 45 in good health. CDR3 residues: CASSPYPDGPSTYEQYF. DNA of the CDR3: TGTGCCAGCAGTCCATACCCGGACGGCCCCTCTACCTACGAGCAGTACTTC.